This T cell receptor (beta chain) was recovered during a study of CD8 T cells in ankylosing spondylitis. Findings and limits, study-wide: Disease-linked clones were found to be CD8+ and relatively rare in peripheral blood. Clones linked to disease were reported to show significant enrichment in matched ankylosing spondylitis synovial fluid.

Germline loops: CDR1 DFQATT, CDR2 SNEGSKA (reference sequence). This CDR3 has 14 amino acids. V was cut by 2 bases and J by 1 base, with 8 bases left in between. Quantitative molecular-barcoded 5'-RACE generated the TCR beta libraries. TCRdb reprocessed the 5' RACE reads with MiXCR, giving one entry per CDR3 protein. The repertoire consists of 250,000 or so distinct CDR3 sequences, with around 25% occurring once and the leading ten covering more than 0.6%. Note on this clonotype: What it binds is not known.

The source material was blood, either unsorted or a sorted T cell fraction (not recorded which). The sequence derives from a male donor with ankylosing spondylitis or in good health (not recorded which). The chain employs TRBV20-1 and TRBJ2-2; D not resolved. The CDR3 loop reads CSARHRGNTGELFF. CDR3 DNA sequence: TGCAGTGCTAGACACCGCGGGAACACCGGGGAGCTGTTTTTT.